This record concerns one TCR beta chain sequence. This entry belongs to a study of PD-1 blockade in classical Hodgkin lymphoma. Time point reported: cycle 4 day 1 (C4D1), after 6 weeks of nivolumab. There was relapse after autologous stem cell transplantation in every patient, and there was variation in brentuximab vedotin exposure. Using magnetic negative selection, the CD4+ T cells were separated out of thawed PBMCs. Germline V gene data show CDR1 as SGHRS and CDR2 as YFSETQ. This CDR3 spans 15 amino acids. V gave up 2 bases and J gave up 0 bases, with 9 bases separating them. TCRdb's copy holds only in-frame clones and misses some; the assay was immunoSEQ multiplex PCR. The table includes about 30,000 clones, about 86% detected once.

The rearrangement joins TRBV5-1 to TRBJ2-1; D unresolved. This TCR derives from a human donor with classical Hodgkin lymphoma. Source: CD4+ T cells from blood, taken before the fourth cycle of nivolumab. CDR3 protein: CASSFNGFSYNEQFF. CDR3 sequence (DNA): TGCGCCAGCAGCTTTAATGGTTTCTCCTACAATGAGCAGTTCTTC.